The entry below describes one T cell receptor beta chain. Its matching antigen is unknown. As for treatment: over 15 received Ad26.COV2.S at low or high dose, single or two shots; 5 received placebo; per-sample allocation not given. Sampling was done on day 63 after the first vaccine or placebo injection. A Boston donor was an adult aged 18-55 years. The data are from a study of Ad26.COV2.S vaccination and SARS-CoV-2 variants. Study-wide results and caveats: Recipients of either vaccine or placebo displayed similar breadth of non-spike TCRs.

Measured with immunoSEQ multiplex PCR; TCRdb has only the in-frame clones, and not every one. There are some 640,000 clones in the sample; about 89% occur only once, and approximately 1.5% lies in the top ten. The V end was cut by 3 bases, the J end by 8 bases, with 13 bases between. The CDR3 has 13 residues. The sequence was collected from a person between 18 and 60 years old who received the Ad26.COV2.S COVID-19 vaccine or a placebo. The source was peripheral blood, collected in a trial of Ad26.COV2.S vaccine versus placebo. V and J are TRBV12-3 or TRBV12-4 and TRBJ1-2, with D possibly matching TRBD1 (5 bases). This CDR3 reads CASSFEGSRGYTF. CDR3 in DNA: TGTGCCAGCAGTTTCGAGGGGTCTCGCGGCTACACCTTC.